The 5 T cell receptor beta chains in this list originate from one sample, sequenced in a study of OX40 agonist ivuxolimab in advanced cancers. Clones were read by immunoSEQ multiplex PCR, and TCRdb kept only the in-frame ones, dropping some. The data show about 52,000 clones, with approximately 91% seen just once and 14% held by the top ten. The material was CD4+ or CD8+ T cells sorted from blood, obtained in a trial of the OX40 agonist ivuxolimab. The receptors were sampled from an adult with an advanced solid tumor such as melanoma, head and neck, liver or kidney cancer.

The chain links TRBV5-1 to TRBJ1-2; 9 bases are shared with TRBD1. V shed 5 bases, J shed 6 bases, and the junction held 8 bases outside the gene matches. CDR3 length: 14 amino acids. The germline V gene has CDR1 SGHRS and CDR2 YFSETQ. CDR3 loop: CASSQQGAWDGYTF. As DNA, the CDR3 is TGCGCCAGCAGTCAACAGGGGGCGTGGGATGGCTACACCTTC.

The chain uses TRBV5-1 and TRBJ2-5; 11 nucleotides agree with TRBD1. The CDR3 is 14 residues long. The germline gives CDR1 SGHRS, CDR2 YFSETQ. V was clipped by 3 bases and J by 3 bases; unmatched bases: 1. The CDR3 here is CASSSGQGEETQYF. The CDR3 DNA reads TGCGCCAGCAGCTCGGGACAGGGGGAAGAGACCCAGTACTTC.

The rearrangement joins TRBV10-3 to TRBJ2-2; 8 bases line up with TRBD2. There are 14 residues in the CDR3. In germline, CDR1 is ENHRY, CDR2 SYGVKD. V shed 7 bases and J 4 bases; nucleotides not matched to a gene: 5. The CDR3 loop reads CAINTGGPTGELFF. CDR3 nucleotide sequence: TGTGCCATCAATACGGGGGGGCCCACCGGGGAGCTGTTTTTT.

This clone was found a few times. This chain joins TRBV6-1 and TRBJ2-3; 7 nucleotides agree with TRBD2. CDR3 size: 15 residues. V shed 3 bases, J shed 0 bases, and the junction held 3 bases outside the gene matches. CDR1 is MNHNS, CDR2 SASEGT, per germline. CDR3 coding DNA: TGTGCCAGCAGTGACGGGGGGACCAGCACAGATACGCAGTATTTT. Its protein product is CASSDGGTSTDTQYF.

The chain joins TRBV5-1 to TRBJ1-2; a possible D gene is TRBD1 (6 bases). Germline V gene data show CDR1 as SGHRS and CDR2 as YFSETQ. The CDR3 has 18 amino acids. Between the trimmed V and J ends, which lost 0 bases and 8 bases, there was a span of 26 bases. Written as DNA, the CDR3 is TGCGCCAGCAGCTTGGATCCGCGTGGACAGACTTCTCTAAAAGGCTACACCTTC. As protein: CASSLDPRGQTSLKGYTF.